These 8 T cell receptor beta chains were all obtained from the same sample, sequenced in a study of T-cell reconstitution after alpha-beta-depleted transplantation in children. Unique molecular identifiers were used in preparing the TCRbeta library. A single record per CDR3 protein comes from TCRdb applying MiXCR to the PCR reads. The sample holds some 640,000 distinct CDR3 sequences; around 16% are singletons and the top ten take 0.9% to 1.2%. This specimen consisted of PBMCs from the stem cell graft donor, obtained from the stem cell graft. All receptors derive from a human donor who donated a stem cell graft to a child with acute myeloid leukemia.

J is TRBJ1-1 and V is TRBV4-1, with a weak D call TRBD1 (5 bases). The V gene lost 2 bases and the J gene lost 2 bases, with 12 bases spanning the gap. The CDR3 covers 15 residues. Germline V gives CDR1 MGHRA, CDR2 YSYEKL. In DNA, the CDR3 is TGCGCCAGCAGCCAAAGCGACAGCCCAAACACTGAAGCTTTCTTT. Translating it yields CASSQSDSPNTEAFF.

This clonotype occurred many times. This rearrangement joins TRBV9 to TRBJ1-6; the D gene is possibly TRBD1 (5 bases). This CDR3 has 16 residues. Trimming took off 3 bases at V and 8 bases at J, with 18 bases between the two ends. Looked up from germline, CDR1 is SGDLS and CDR2 is YYNGEE. CDR3 amino acids: CASSAEGVNGYSPLHF. CDR3 DNA: TGTGCCAGCAGCGCGGAAGGGGTCAACGGTTATTCACCCCTCCACTTT.

The chain has TRBV29-1 and TRBJ1-2; D might be TRBD1 (6 bases). V was cut by 7 bases and J by 4 bases, with 22 bases left in between. There are 15 residues in the CDR3. CDR1 and CDR2 (germline): SQVTM, ANQGSEA. The CDR3 nucleotides read TGCAGCGCCAATGGGGCTGGTGAGGGGGGCTATGGCTACACCTTC. Translating gives CSANGAGEGGYGYTF. Full variable domain (remainder filled in from reference TRBV29-1 and TRBJ1-2): SAVISQKPSRDICQRGTSLTIQCQVDSQVTMMFWYRQQPGQSLTLIATANQGSEATYESGFVIDKFPISRPNLTFSTLTVSNMSPEDSSIYLCSANGAGEGGYGYTFGSGTRLTVV.

This clonotype was seen more than once but under ten times. The chain has TRBV7-2 and TRBJ2-7; no firm D call. The CDR3 is 14 residues long. Germline CDR1 SGHTA, CDR2 FQGNSA. V was cut by 1 base and J by 6 bases, with 13 bases left in between. CDR3 sequence: CASSLEGPLIEQYF. CDR3 DNA sequence: TGTGCCAGCAGCTTAGAGGGCCCACTGATCGAGCAGTACTTC. The full variable domain, in which reference TRBV7-2 and TRBJ2-7 provide the parts outside the CDR3, is GAGVSQSPSNKVTEKGKDVELRCDPISGHTALYWYRQSLGQGLEFLIYFQGNSAPDKSGLPSDRFSAERTGGSVSTLTIQRTQQEDSAVYLCASSLEGPLIEQYFGPGTRLTVT.

This clonotype appeared many times. This chain connects TRBV20-1 to TRBJ2-3; D may be TRBD1 or TRBD2 (6 bases each). Germline loops: CDR1 DFQATT, CDR2 SNEGSKA (reference sequence). The CDR3 covers 14 residues. V lost 4 bases, J lost 2 bases, and 13 bases lay in between. CDR3 bases: TGCAGTGCTAATGCGGGACACCTCACAGATACGCAGTATTTT. Translating gives CSANAGHLTDTQYF.

This clonotype has at least ten counts. The chain is built from TRBV29-1 and TRBJ2-3; D ambiguous. The CDR3 contains 15 residues. The germline V gene has CDR1 SQVTM and CDR2 ANQGSEA. Trimming took off 4 bases at V and 2 bases at J, with 16 bases between the two ends. This CDR3 is CSVVEVQQYTDTQYF. The CDR3 coding sequence is TGCAGCGTTGTTGAGGTGCAACAGTACACAGATACGCAGTATTTT.

This clonotype has ten or more counts. CDR3: CSSAGLAASNTGELFF. The CDR3 DNA follows: TGCAGTTCCGCCGGACTAGCCGCTTCAAACACCGGGGAGCTGTTTTTT. The chain carries TRBV20-1 and TRBJ2-2; 8 nucleotides line up with TRBD2. Germline CDR1 reads DFQATT; CDR2 reads SNEGSKA (reference sequence). With V trimmed by 8 bases and J by 2 bases, 13 bases remained unmatched. This CDR3 comprises 16 residues.

This clonotype was counted at least ten times. The chain combines TRBV29-1 with TRBJ2-3, with D unresolved. Trimming removed 3 bases at V and 6 bases at J, with 19 bases between. CDR1 SQVTM and CDR2 ANQGSEA come from the germline V gene. CDR3 length equals 15 residues. CDR3 coding DNA: TGCAGCGTTGACCTGAACCGATGGGGATCTGATACGCAGTATTTT. Encoded protein: CSVDLNRWGSDTQYF.